Below, 9 T cell receptor beta chains from the same sample are listed, as sequenced in a study of T cells in localized non-small cell lung cancer. Produced via immunoSEQ multiplex PCR; TCRdb's table is partial and in-frame only. The sample carries approximately 35,000 clones, about 90% recorded once. The sequencing here drew on PBMCs, taken before any cancer treatment. These TCRs come from a man aged 35 to 69 with stage II lung adenocarcinoma.

The gene calls are TRBV11-3 and TRBJ2-7; 12 positions agree with TRBD1. CDR1 and CDR2 (germline): SGHNT, YENEEA. Trimming removed 5 bases from V and 12 bases from J; junction bases left unmatched: 14. The CDR3 length is 15 residues. As DNA, the CDR3 is TGTGCCAGCAGCGCATCCGGGACAGGGGGCCCACTACGGTACTTC. As protein: CASSASGTGGPLRYF.

CDR3 loop: CASSQGTGWMEGYTF. The CDR3 bases are TGCGCCAGCAGCCAAGGGACAGGGTGGATGGAAGGCTACACCTTC. V is TRBV4-1 and J is TRBJ1-2, with TRBD1 identical over 8 bases. The ends lost 1 base at V and 8 bases at J; junction bases unmatched: 9. Germline CDR1 and CDR2: MGHRA and YSYEKL. This CDR3 contains 15 residues.

The V gene is TRBV27, the J gene TRBJ2-7, with 8 nucleotides matching TRBD1. The CDR3 runs 17 residues. Germline V gene data show CDR1 as MNHEY and CDR2 as SMNVEV (reference sequence). Losses at the gene ends were 0 bases for V and 6 bases for J; bases not matched to a gene: 13. In DNA form, the CDR3 reads TGTGCCAGCAGTTTATCTGGATGGACAGGGACATCCCCCGAGCAGTACTTC. This translates into CASSLSGWTGTSPEQYF.

CDR3 DNA: TGTGCCAGCAGCTTAGTCTTTCGAGCGGGGGAAGAGCAGTACTTC. Its protein product is CASSLVFRAGEEQYF. This chain joins TRBV7-8 and TRBJ2-7; TRBD2 aligns across 8 bases. Germline V gene data show CDR1 as SGHVS and CDR2 as FQNEAQ. The V and J ends lost 1 base and 7 bases, in that order; junction bases with no gene match: 9. The CDR3 has 15 amino acids.

The chain's CDR3 is CASFHPGLAGVSNEQFF. CDR3 DNA: TGTGCCAGCTTCCACCCAGGACTAGCGGGAGTATCGAATGAGCAGTTCTTC. The chain employs TRBV2 and TRBJ2-1, with 13 bases fitting TRBD2. The germline V gene encodes CDR1 SNHLY and CDR2 FYNNEI. The CDR3 is made up of 17 amino acids. The J segment lost 7 bases and the V segment lost 8 bases, leaving 14 bases of the junction unmatched.

CDR3 protein: CASSPPGQGAYEQYF. DNA of the CDR3: TGTGCCAGCAGTCCCCCGGGACAGGGGGCCTACGAGCAGTACTTC. The gene calls are TRBV2 and TRBJ2-7; 11 positions agree with TRBD1. Germline loops: CDR1 SNHLY, CDR2 FYNNEI. J was trimmed by 2 bases and V by 5 bases; bases with no gene match: 5. This CDR3 spans 15 amino acids.

V usage is TRBV5-5 and J usage is TRBJ2-3; perhaps D is TRBD1 or TRBD2 (5 bases each). The CDR3 loop spans 14 amino acids. In germline, CDR1 is SGHKS, CDR2 YYEKEE (reference sequence). Trimming removed 4 bases at V and 2 bases at J, with 11 bases between. CDR3: CASSLPGTTDTQYF. The CDR3, as DNA: TGTGCCAGCAGCCTCCCGGGGACCACAGATACGCAGTATTTT.

V is TRBV7-2 and J is TRBJ2-3; 8 bases fit TRBD2. CDR3 length equals 18 residues. V shed 0 bases and J 0 bases; nucleotides not matched to a gene: 8. CDR1 is SGHTA, CDR2 FQGNSA, per germline. In DNA, the CDR3 is TGTGCCAGCAGCTTAGCGAGGCTAGCGGGCGGAAGCACAGATACGCAGTATTTT. This encodes CASSLARLAGGSTDTQYF.

The chain employs TRBV11-2 and TRBJ2-1, with D possibly TRBD2 on 5 matching bases. The CDR3 totals 13 residues. Germline CDR1 is SGHAT and CDR2 is FQNNGV. V lost 11 bases and J lost 1, with 12 bases in between. Here the CDR3 reads CAESRGSYNEQFF. Written as DNA, the CDR3 is TGTGCCGAAAGTCGGGGTTCCTACAATGAGCAGTTCTTC.